This T cell receptor beta chain was found in a study of CD8 T cell repertoires and HIV-1 epitope variants. Overall study: Controls were a CMV, EBV and flu peptide pool, Ebola AY9 negative control, and no-peptide well. 1M T cells were kept uncultured as a baseline.

This CDR3 region has 12 residues. Germline-derived CDR1 and CDR2 are LNHDA and SQIVND (reference sequence). J lost 10 bases, V lost 6 bases, and 5 bases had no gene match. This clone was recorded only once. What it binds is unknown. Study outcomes and limitations: Of roughly nine antigen-specific beta clonotypes, about 6 appeared to cross-react with escape variants.

Here immunoSEQ multiplex PCR was the method, and the copy in TCRdb shows in-frame clones only, minus some. The table includes over 5,000 clones, 66% detected once. The clonotype originates from a male donor with HIV. The chain joins TRBV19 to TRBJ1-4, with 7 positions matching TRBD1. Source material: cultured CD8+ T cells derived from PBMCs. CDR3 residues: CASSQGGGKLFF. CDR3 DNA: TGTGCCAGTAGCCAGGGGGGCGGAAAACTGTTTTTT.